This T cell receptor (beta chain) stems from a study of OX40 agonist ivuxolimab in advanced cancers. The repertoire was sequenced with immunoSEQ multiplex PCR; TCRdb's copy has only in-frame clones and lacks some. The sample lists around 82,000 clones, roughly nine tenths occurring once. Only a few counts were recorded for this clone. Germline V gene data show CDR1 as SGHDT and CDR2 as YYEEEE. The CDR3 sequence is 13 residues long. Trimming took off 1 base at V and 3 bases at J, with 7 bases between the two ends. The sample here was CD4+ or CD8+ T cells sorted from blood, taken in a trial of the OX40 agonist ivuxolimab. The receptor's source is an adult with an advanced solid tumor such as melanoma, head and neck, liver or kidney cancer. The J gene is TRBJ1-1, the V gene TRBV5-6; possibly TRBD1 for D (5 bases). The CDR3 bases are TGTGCCAGCAGCTTGAGAGGGGACACTGAAGCTTTCTTT. Its translation is CASSLRGDTEAFF.